The 11 T cell receptor beta chains reported below all come from one sample, sequenced in a study of blood T cells in healthy people across ages. A J-beta primer mix and a sample-barcoded 5' primer were used in a second PCR of roughly 7 to 12 cycles. Each CDR3 protein is one row after TCRdb ran MiXCR on the 5' RACE reads. The sample comprises about 1 million distinct CDR3 sequences, 45% of which are singletons, and approximately 17% rests with the top ten. The specimen sequenced was blood. These receptors all stem from a woman aged 60-70 years in good health.

The chain recombines TRBV6-5 with TRBJ2-5; D gene unclear. The CDR3 totals 14 residues. V lost 0 bases and J lost 2, with 7 bases in between. Germline V lookup: CDR1 MNHEY, CDR2 SVGAGI. Written as DNA, the CDR3 is TGTGCCAGCAGTTACTCGAGGTTACAAGAGACCCAGTACTTC. It specifies CASSYSRLQETQYF.

This chain joins TRBV20-1 and TRBJ2-1; TRBD2 aligns across 10 bases. Trimming took 4 bases from V and 7 from J; bases not matched to a gene: 10. Germline lookup yields CDR1 DFQATT and CDR2 SNEGSKA (reference sequence). The CDR3 has 15 amino acids. CDR3 loop: CSAIEASGRGNEQFF. The CDR3 nucleotides read TGCAGTGCTATCGAGGCCAGCGGGAGGGGAAATGAGCAGTTCTTC.

About this clonotype: A much larger clonotype is one base distant, so this may be a read error. The chain recombines TRBV10-2 with TRBJ2-1; the D gene could be TRBD1 or TRBD2 (5 bases each). This CDR3 has 11 residues. The germline V gene has CDR1 WSHSY and CDR2 SAAADI. As DNA, the CDR3 is TGCACCAGCAGTGAGGGACCCGAGCAGTTCTTC. Protein product: CTSSEGPEQFF.

This clonotype has only a few counts. This sequence joins TRBV20-1 and TRBJ2-2; D remains unclear. Germline V lookup: CDR1 DFQATT, CDR2 SNEGSKA (reference sequence). CDR3 length: 11 amino acids. V lost 6 bases and J 1 base, leaving 3 bases between the germline ends. The CDR3 loop is CSAENTGELFF. CDR3 coding DNA: TGCAGTGCGGAGAACACCGGGGAGCTGTTTTTT.

The V gene is TRBV9, the J gene TRBJ1-1, with D unclear. V lost 3 bases to trimming and J lost 3 bases, with 12 bases between them. The CDR3 spans 14 residues. Looked up from germline, CDR1 is SGDLS and CDR2 is YYNGEE. The CDR3 spells CASSAQDRYTEAFF. Written as DNA, the CDR3 is TGTGCCAGCAGCGCCCAGGACCGCTACACTGAAGCTTTCTTT.

Comment on this clonotype: A junction end diverges from the germline sequence, so it may reflect a read error. V and J are TRBV6-6 and TRBJ2-4, with 8 positions matching TRBD2. TRBJ2-7 explains the end of the DNA better; the J call may be wrong. The CDR3 length is 16 residues. Germline CDR1 is MNHNY and CDR2 is SVGAGI (reference sequence). DNA for the CDR3: TGTGCCAGCAGTTACTCCGGCGGGAGGACCTCCTGCGAGCAGTACTTC. This sequence encodes CASSYSGGRTSCEQYF.

The rearrangement uses TRBV5-1 and TRBJ2-3, with TRBD2 identical over 11 bases. The CDR3 extends over 16 amino acids. Per the germline V gene, CDR1 is SGHRS and CDR2 is YFSETQ. With 4 bases clipped from V and 1 base from J, the junction kept 5 bases outside the gene matches. CDR3 amino acids: CASSRVTSGGTDTQYF. The CDR3 DNA follows: TGCGCCAGCAGCCGTGTGACTAGCGGGGGCACAGATACGCAGTATTTT.

The gene calls are TRBV12-3 or TRBV12-4 and TRBJ2-2, with TRBD1 identical over 7 bases. With 2 bases clipped from V and 4 bases from J, the junction kept 7 bases outside the gene matches. The CDR3 is 16 amino acids. The CDR3 DNA is TGTGCCAGCAGTTTACCCACAGGGGTTGGCACCGGGGAGCTGTTTTTT. Amino acids: CASSLPTGVGTGELFF.

In its sample, this clonotype was seen a few times. The chain has TRBV12-3 or TRBV12-4 and TRBJ2-5, with TRBD2 matching 10 bases. This CDR3 has 15 residues. V lost 6 bases to trimming and J lost 5 bases; unmatched junction nucleotides: 9. In nucleotides, the CDR3 is TGTGCCAGCAGAGCCGGGACTAGCGTCGTGGAGACCCAGTACTTC. This translates into CASRAGTSVVETQYF.

Only a few counts were recorded for this clonotype. The chain links TRBV6-5 to TRBJ2-3; 7 nucleotides align to TRBD1. The CDR3 extends over 14 amino acids. Germline assignment: CDR1 MNHEY and CDR2 SVGAGI. V lost 6 bases and J lost 4; bases outside the gene matches: 7. The DNA for the CDR3 is TGTGCCAGCAGGACAGGGTCTAGGGCAGATACGCAGTATTTT. Translating gives CASRTGSRADTQYF.

This clonotype was recorded a few times. V is TRBV20-1 and J is TRBJ2-7, with 9 nucleotides matching TRBD2. The CDR3 totals 13 residues. Germline V lookup: CDR1 DFQATT, CDR2 SNEGSKA (reference sequence). J lost 3 bases, V lost 6 bases, and 6 bases had no gene match. CDR3 sequence: CSALVAGVYEQYF. The CDR3 bases are TGCAGTGCCCTGGTAGCGGGAGTCTACGAGCAGTACTTC.